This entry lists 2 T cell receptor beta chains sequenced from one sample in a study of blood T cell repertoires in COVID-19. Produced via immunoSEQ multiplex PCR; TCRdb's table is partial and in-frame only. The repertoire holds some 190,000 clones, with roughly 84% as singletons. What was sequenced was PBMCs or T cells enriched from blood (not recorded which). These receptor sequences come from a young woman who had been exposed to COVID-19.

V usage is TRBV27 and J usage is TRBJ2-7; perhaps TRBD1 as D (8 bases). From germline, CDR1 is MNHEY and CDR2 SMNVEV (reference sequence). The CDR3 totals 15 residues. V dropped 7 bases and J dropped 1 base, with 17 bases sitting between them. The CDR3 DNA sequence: TGTGCCAGCATATCCCTACAGGGGGGGTCCTACGAGCAGTACTTC. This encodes CASISLQGGSYEQYF.

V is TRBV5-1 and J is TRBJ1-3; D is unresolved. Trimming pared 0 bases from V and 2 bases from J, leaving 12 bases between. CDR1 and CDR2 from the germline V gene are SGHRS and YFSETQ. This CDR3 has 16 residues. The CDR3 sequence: CASSLVGQIAGNTIYF. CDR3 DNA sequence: TGCGCCAGCAGCTTGGTTGGCCAAATCGCTGGAAACACCATATATTTT.